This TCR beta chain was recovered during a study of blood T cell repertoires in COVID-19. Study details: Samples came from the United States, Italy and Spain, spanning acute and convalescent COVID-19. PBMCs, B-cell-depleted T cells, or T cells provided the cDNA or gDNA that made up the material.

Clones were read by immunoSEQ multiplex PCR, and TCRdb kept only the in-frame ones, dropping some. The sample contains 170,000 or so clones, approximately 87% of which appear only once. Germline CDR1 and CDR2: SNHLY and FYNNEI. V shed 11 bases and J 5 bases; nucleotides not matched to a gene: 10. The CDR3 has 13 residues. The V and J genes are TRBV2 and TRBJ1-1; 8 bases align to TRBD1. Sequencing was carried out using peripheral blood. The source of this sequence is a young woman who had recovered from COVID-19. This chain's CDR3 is CAGEQGDGTEAFF. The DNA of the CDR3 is TGTGCCGGAGAACAGGGGGATGGGACTGAAGCTTTCTTT.